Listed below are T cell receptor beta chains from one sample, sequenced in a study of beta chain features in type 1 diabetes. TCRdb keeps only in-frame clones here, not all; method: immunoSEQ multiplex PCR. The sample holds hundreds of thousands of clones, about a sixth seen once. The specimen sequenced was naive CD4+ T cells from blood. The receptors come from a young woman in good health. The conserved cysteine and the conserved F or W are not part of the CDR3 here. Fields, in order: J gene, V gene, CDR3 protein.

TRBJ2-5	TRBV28	ASSFAGVGKETQY
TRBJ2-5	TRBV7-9	ASSLLVGQETQY
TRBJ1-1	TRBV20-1	SARDGGEAF
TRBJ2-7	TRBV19	ASSIGQRETYEQY
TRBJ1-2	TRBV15	ATSRDQGANGYT
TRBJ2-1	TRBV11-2	ASSGGTSGRIYEQF
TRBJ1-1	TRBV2	ASTPGPNTEAF
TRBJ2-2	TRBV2	ASRMGVAGELF
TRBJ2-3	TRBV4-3	ASTHDGGKLLDTQY
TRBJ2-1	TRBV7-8	ASSPRLIWGNEQF
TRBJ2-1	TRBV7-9	ASRPPGLAFNEQF